These 8 T cell receptor beta chains were sequenced from one sample in a study of blood T cell repertoires in COVID-19. TCRdb's table, derived via immunoSEQ multiplex PCR, lists solely in-frame clones and lacks some. The sample records around 200,000 clones, 70% to 90% being singletons. The specimen was peripheral blood. These receptors all stem from a man between 60 and 70 years old with acute or convalescent COVID-19.

V is TRBV14 and J is TRBJ1-2; D is ambiguous. From germline, CDR1 is SGHDN and CDR2 FVKESK. The germline V and J ends were trimmed by 6 bases and 6 bases, with 14 bases remaining between them. The CDR3 is made up of 13 amino acids. For the CDR3, the DNA is TGTGCCAGCAGAAATAAGTGGAGAAATGGCTACACCTTC. Its translation: CASRNKWRNGYTF.

The chain employs TRBV6-5 and TRBJ1-5; TRBD1 is a possible D gene (6 bases). CDR1 MNHEY and CDR2 SVGAGI come from the germline V gene. The CDR3 runs to 11 residues. Trimming left V 6 bases short and J 9 bases short, with 9 bases between. The CDR3 DNA sequence: TGTGCCAGCAGCCCGACAGGGCCCCAGCATTTT. It encodes CASSPTGPQHF.

The chain couples TRBV9 to TRBJ2-2; 9 nucleotides match TRBD2. J lost 3 bases, V lost 4 bases, and 13 bases had no gene match. CDR1 and CDR2 (germline): SGDLS, YYNGEE. The CDR3 runs 18 residues. The CDR3 here is CASSPGISGRSDTGELFF. The CDR3 DNA reads TGTGCCAGCAGCCCCGGCATTAGCGGGAGATCGGACACCGGGGAGCTGTTTTTT.

The chain carries TRBV3-1 (or the pseudogene TRBV3-2) and TRBJ2-7; the D gene is possibly TRBD2 (7 bases). CDR3 size: 15 residues. Germline CDR1 and CDR2: LGHDT and YNNKEL (reference sequence). Trimming shortened V by 4 bases and J by 0 bases, and 13 bases separated the two germline ends. The CDR3 region has the DNA TGTGCCAGCAGCCGAGGGGGAGGGGGCTCCTACGAGCAGTACTTC. Translation gives CASSRGGGGSYEQYF.

The chain links TRBV4-3 to TRBJ2-7, with TRBD2 matching over 7 bases. V gave up 0 bases and J gave up 0 bases; unmatched junction bases: 5. Germline V gene data show CDR1 as LGHNA and CDR2 as YSLEER. This CDR3 contains 16 residues. The CDR3 loop is CASSQDPGEGSYEQYF. In DNA form, the CDR3 reads TGCGCCAGCAGCCAAGATCCGGGGGAGGGCTCCTACGAGCAGTACTTC.

For the CDR3, the DNA is TGTGCCAGCAACGACGGGACTGTCTCCTACAATGAGCAGTTCTTC. It yields the protein CASNDGTVSYNEQFF. This chain uses TRBV6-6 with TRBJ2-1; TRBD2 might be the D (6 bases). Germline CDR1 is MNHNY and CDR2 is SVGAGI (reference sequence). The V end was cut by 7 bases, the J end by 0 bases, with 13 bases between. CDR3 length: 15 residues.

This clone has only one observation. This chain connects TRBV6-1 to TRBJ2-3; 12 bases fit TRBD2. V lost 2 bases, J lost 4 bases, and 1 base stayed unmatched. The CDR3 extends over 15 amino acids. Germline CDR1 and CDR2: MNHNS and SASEGT. CDR3 coding DNA: TGTGCCAGCAGTGAACTAGCGGGAGGGCCAGATACGCAGTATTTT. Translation: CASSELAGGPDTQYF.

This clone was observed a single time. The rearrangement joins TRBV11-3 to TRBJ2-6; D perhaps matches TRBD2 (6 bases). Between the trimmed V and J ends, which lost 3 bases and 2 bases, there was a span of 8 bases. CDR1 is SGHNT and CDR2 is YENEEA in the germline V gene. The CDR3 is made up of 15 amino acids. In DNA, the CDR3 is TGTGCCAGCAGCTTCGGGGGAGCTGGGGCCAACGTCCTGACTTTC. As protein: CASSFGGAGANVLTF.